This T cell receptor beta chain was documented in a study of shared clonotypes between healthy human individuals. Study-level results: Memory subsets had estimated richness that was generally smaller than that of naive subsets. Specimens sampled were limited to blood, with tissue repertoires likely differing.

Clones were sequenced by immunoSEQ multiplex PCR, and TCRdb holds only the in-frame ones, with some missing. The data show 200,000 to 250,000 clones, with 65% to 70% seen just once and around 10% held by the top ten. The study drew all its donors from Caucasian adults living in Nashville, Tennessee. This clone was seen a few times. Its antigen remains unidentified. Sequencing input: memory CD4+ T cells sorted from blood. Noted subset: CD45RA-negative fraction. The sequence derives from a man under 40 in good health.

This CDR3 is CATKSNYGYTF. The CDR3 DNA reads as TGTGCCACCAAGTCTAACTATGGCTACACCTTC. V is TRBV5-4 and J is TRBJ1-2; D call uncertain. This CDR3 has 11 amino acids. Per the germline V gene, CDR1 is SGHNT and CDR2 is YYREEE (reference sequence). V lost 9 bases and J lost 0, with 6 bases in between. Full variable domain (outside the CDR3, taken from reference TRBV5-4 and TRBJ1-2): ETGVTQSPTHLIKTRGQQVTLRCSSQSGHNTVSWYQQALGQGPQFIFQYYREEENGRGNFPPRFSGLQFPNYSSELNVNALELDDSALYLCATKSNYGYTFGSGTRLTVV.